This T cell receptor (beta chain) was identified during a study of blood T cell repertoires in COVID-19. Across the study: PBMCs, B-cell-depleted T cells, or T cells were the source of the cDNA or gDNA that made up the material.

In the authors' methods: It was from reference gene primer amplification that nucleated cell counts were estimated. Method: immunoSEQ multiplex PCR; TCRdb's copy keeps in-frame clones and lacks some. The V and J calls and the clone size are those of that table, but D and trimming were determined from the DNA. The sample carries 150,000 to 200,000 clones, more than 65% recorded once. Per germline, CDR1 SGHRS and CDR2 YFSETQ. J was trimmed by 4 bases and V by 3 bases; bases with no gene match: 4. This CDR3 has 14 residues. Assignments of participants to cohorts depended upon their own reported clinical history. In Cohort 3, a recovered donor had either two negative PCRs, clearance, or symptom resolution.

The TCR originated in a man aged 50 to 59 who had recovered from COVID-19. Sequenced: PBMCs or T cells enriched from blood (not recorded which). The chain uses TRBV5-1 and TRBJ2-5, with 9 bases fitting TRBD1. The DNA for the CDR3 is TGCGCCAGCAGCTGGGGACAGGGAAGAGAGACCCAGTACTTC. This gives the protein CASSWGQGRETQYF.